A selection of T cell receptor beta chains follows, all from one sample in a study of T cell responses to AZD1222 COVID-19 vaccine. Produced via immunoSEQ multiplex PCR; TCRdb's table is partial and in-frame only. Of approximately 140,000 clones in the sample, almost 95% were seen once. The material sequenced was peripheral blood, taken 28 days after the second AZD1222 dose. These receptors were obtained from an adult who received the AZD1222 COVID-19 vaccine. The CDR3 runs from the conserved cysteine through the conserved F or W. A D gene is named only where the DNA matches it firmly. Not every row has a clone size; where given, it reads once, few, many or a size class.

>.|.|TRBV4-1|TRBJ2-1
CASSQGSLAYNEQFF
TGCGCCAGCAGCCAAGGCTCCCTAGCCTACAATGAGCAGTTCTTC
>TRBD2|.|TRBV6-5|TRBJ2-7
CASSYRTSGSAYEQYF
TGTGCCAGCAGTTACCGCACTAGCGGGAGTGCTTACGAGCAGTACTTC
>.|once|TRBV6-4|TRBJ1-2
CASSDLAGGHYGYTF
TGTGCCAGCAGTGACCTTGCGGGGGGTCACTATGGCTACACCTTC
>.|.|TRBV7-7|TRBJ2-7
CASSSGLASSEQYF
TGTGCCAGCAGCTCCGGGCTGGCTAGTAGCGAGCAGTACTTC
>.|.|TRBV12-3/TRBV12-4|TRBJ2-3
CASSLTVQGQYF
TGTGCCAGCAGCCTGACAGTGCAGGGGCAGTATTTT
>.|.|TRBV7-9|TRBJ2-7
CASRSQGYEQYF
TGTGCCAGCAGGTCGCAGGGGTACGAGCAGTACTTC
>.|once|TRBV12-3/TRBV12-4|TRBJ1-1
CASGRGAVEAFF
TGTGCCAGCGGCCGCGGGGCAGTTGAAGCTTTCTTT
>.|.|TRBV4-1|TRBJ2-3
CASSARWADTQYF
TGCGCCAGCAGCGCCAGGTGGGCAGATACGCAGTATTTT
>.|.|TRBV7-9|TRBJ1-2
CASSLDRSMAGYTF
TGTGCCAGCAGCTTAGACAGGTCAATGGCCGGCTACACCTTC
>.|.|TRBV20-1|TRBJ1-2
CSAWSSYGYTF
TGCAGTGCTTGGAGCTCCTATGGCTACACCTTC
>TRBD2|.|TRBV3-1/TRBV3-2|TRBJ2-1
CASSQATGLGANEQFF
TGTGCCAGCAGCCAAGCCACGGGACTAGGCGCCAATGAGCAGTTCTTC
>.|once|TRBV27|TRBJ1-2
CASSSSVANYGYTF
TGTGCCAGCAGTTCTTCAGTAGCTAACTATGGCTACACCTTC
>.|.|TRBV27|TRBJ1-2
CASTQSTGRNYGYTF
TGTGCCAGCACTCAAAGTACGGGAAGAAACTATGGCTACACCTTC
>TRBD2|.|TRBV7-7|TRBJ2-1
CASSSGLAPGNEQFF
TGTGCCAGCAGCTCGGGACTAGCCCCGGGCAATGAGCAGTTCTTC
>.|.|TRBV7-3|TRBJ1-6
CASRSTGNSPLHF
TGTGCCAGCAGGTCAACAGGGAATTCACCCCTCCACTTT
>.|.|TRBV7-9|TRBJ2-2
CASSPVNRGNTGELFF
TGTGCCAGCAGCCCCGTCAACAGAGGAAACACCGGGGAGCTGTTTTTT
>TRBD2|.|TRBV2|TRBJ2-3
CALLTQGLAGVTDTQYF
TGTGCCCTCCTTACCCAGGGGCTAGCGGGAGTTACAGATACGCAGTATTTT
>TRBD1|.|TRBV11-2|TRBJ2-2
CASSLGFGTGSAGELFF
TGTGCCAGCAGCTTAGGTTTTGGGACAGGGTCGGCCGGGGAGCTGTTTTTT
>.|.|TRBV5-1|TRBJ2-3
CASSLGQSNTDTQYF
TGCGCCAGCAGCTTGGGACAGTCTAATACAGATACGCAGTATTTT
>TRBD1|.|TRBV9|TRBJ1-3
CASSVGTGGGNTIYF
TGTGCCAGCAGCGTAGGGACAGGGGGAGGAAACACCATATATTTT
>.|.|TRBV7-2|TRBJ1-2
CASSWGRRANYGYTF
TGTGCCAGCAGCTGGGGGCGGCGAGCTAACTATGGCTACACCTTC
>TRBD1|.|TRBV4-2|TRBJ1-2
CASSHRTGDGYTF
TGTGCCAGCAGCCACCGGACAGGCGACGGCTACACCTTC
>.|.|TRBV29-1|TRBJ1-2
CSVEKTTYGYTF
TGCAGCGTTGAAAAGACAACTTATGGCTACACCTTC
>TRBD1|.|TRBV2|TRBJ1-5
CASSEYRQGGNQPQHF
TGTGCCAGCAGTGAATACCGACAGGGCGGGAATCAGCCCCAGCATTTT
>.|.|TRBV2|TRBJ2-3
CASSLTGTTTDTQYF
TGTGCCAGCAGCCTGACAGGGACTACAACAGATACGCAGTATTTT
>TRBD1|.|TRBV12-3/TRBV12-4|TRBJ2-1
CASRLTPQGDGFF
TGTGCCAGCAGGCTAACTCCCCAGGGGGACGGGTTCTTC
>TRBD1|.|TRBV30|TRBJ1-5
CAWSTGTGGGQPQHF
TGTGCCTGGAGTACCGGGACAGGGGGAGGACAGCCCCAGCATTTT
>.|.|TRBV7-2|TRBJ2-3
CASSLEGYGSTDTQYF
TGTGCCAGCAGCTTAGAGGGGTACGGGAGCACAGATACGCAGTATTTT
>.|.|TRBV2|TRBJ1-2
CASSELQGKMGYTF
TGTGCCAGCAGTGAGCTTCAGGGGAAGATGGGCTACACCTTC
>.|.|TRBV29-1|TRBJ2-1
CSVGPWNEQFF
TGCAGCGTTGGTCCATGGAATGAGCAGTTCTTC
>TRBD1|.|TRBV4-2|TRBJ1-6
CASSQGQGNNSPLHF
TGTGCCAGCAGCCAAGGACAGGGAAATAATTCACCCCTCCACTTT
>.|.|TRBV5-5|TRBJ1-5
CASSLFQGNQPQHF
TGTGCCAGCAGCTTATTCCAGGGCAATCAGCCCCAGCATTTT
>.|.|TRBV9|TRBJ1-4
CASSAGGEKLFF
TGTGCCAGCAGCGCAGGCGGTGAAAAACTGTTTTTT
>TRBD2|.|TRBV4-2|TRBJ2-7
CASSQDEGLEVYEQYF
TGTGCCAGCAGCCAAGATGAGGGACTAGAGGTCTACGAGCAGTACTTC
>.|.|TRBV19|TRBJ1-1
CASSKGSGLNTEAFF
TGTGCCAGTAGTAAAGGGTCCGGGCTGAACACTGAAGCTTTCTTT
>.|.|TRBV6-2/TRBV6-3|TRBJ2-2
CASSSGRGGFSNTGELFF
TGTGCCAGCAGTTCAGGCCGAGGAGGATTCTCGAACACCGGGGAGCTGTTTTTT
>.|.|TRBV20-1|TRBJ2-5
CSALGETQYF
TGCAGTGCGCTCGGGGAGACCCAGTACTTC
>.|.|TRBV3-1/TRBV3-2|TRBJ1-2
CASSSDSYGYTF
TGTGCCAGCAGCTCCGACAGCTATGGCTACACCTTC
>TRBD1|.|TRBV10-2|TRBJ2-7
CASREAQGPGQYF
TGCGCCAGCAGGGAAGCACAGGGGCCGGGGCAGTACTTC
>.|.|TRBV6-1|TRBJ1-1
CASSEQDEAFF
TGTGCCAGCAGTGAACAGGATGAAGCTTTCTTT
>.|.|TRBV11-2|TRBJ1-2
CASSGTGLSYGYTF
TGTGCCAGCAGCGGCACAGGGTTAAGCTATGGCTACACCTTC
>.|.|TRBV9|TRBJ1-6
CASSVGDPANSPLHF
TGTGCCAGCAGCGTAGGGGACCCAGCGAATTCACCCCTCCACTTT
>TRBD1|.|TRBV4-2|TRBJ1-3
CASSQDRGPGNTIYF
TGTGCCAGCAGCCAGGACAGGGGTCCTGGAAACACCATATATTTT
>TRBD1|few|TRBV6-4|TRBJ2-6
CASGTAGANVLTF
TGTGCCAGTGGGACAGCTGGGGCCAACGTCCTGACTTTC
>.|.|TRBV4-2|TRBJ1-5
CASSQEQAQNQPQHF
TGTGCCAGCAGCCAAGAACAGGCCCAAAATCAGCCCCAGCATTTT
>.|.|TRBV12-3/TRBV12-4|TRBJ2-1
CASSLDRSDEQFF
TGTGCCAGCAGTTTAGATCGATCGGATGAGCAGTTCTTC
>.|.|TRBV5-6|TRBJ1-5
CASLEGYHSNQPQHF
TGTGCCAGCTTAGAAGGGTACCATAGCAATCAGCCCCAGCATTTT
>TRBD1|.|TRBV4-1|TRBJ1-5
CASSQVGTGGGQPQHF
TGCGCCAGCAGCCAGGTTGGGACAGGGGGTGGTCAGCCCCAGCATTTT
>.|.|TRBV19|TRBJ2-5
CASSIDGWETQYF
TGTGCCAGTAGTATAGACGGGTGGGAGACCCAGTACTTC
>TRBD1|.|TRBV9|TRBJ2-3
CASSVRGQGAGDTQYF
TGTGCCAGCAGCGTTAGGGGACAGGGGGCTGGAGATACGCAGTATTTT
>.|.|TRBV20-1|TRBJ1-2
CSASQTENYGYTF
TGCAGTGCGAGTCAGACAGAGAACTATGGCTACACCTTC
>TRBD2|.|TRBV6-1|TRBJ2-7
CASSEQLAGGYEQYF
TGTGCCAGCAGTGAACAACTAGCGGGAGGGTACGAGCAGTACTTC
>.|.|TRBV4-1|TRBJ1-3
CASSQAPRGAAGNTIYF
TGCGCCAGCAGCCAAGCCCCCCGGGGGGCCGCTGGAAACACCATATATTTT
>TRBD1|.|TRBV7-9|TRBJ2-2
CAGKTGLDTGELFF
TGTGCCGGAAAGACAGGGCTGGACACCGGGGAGCTGTTTTTT
>TRBD1|.|TRBV9|TRBJ1-4
CASSVGGTGGEKLFF
TGTGCCAGCAGCGTAGGGGGGACAGGGGGTGAAAAACTGTTTTTT